Listed here are 30 T cell receptor beta chains from one sample, sequenced in a study of blood T cell repertoires in COVID-19 (dated by TCRdb to the early 2020s). Receptors were amplified or captured by the immunoSEQ multiplex PCR assay. The table was pulled from immuneACCESS by TCRdb, which kept in-frame rearrangements only. Such tables lose some clones; where checked, under half of the loss comes from unresolved V genes, and the rest has no known cause. Present in this sample are some 250,000 clones, around nine tenths of which were seen just once. The ten largest clonotypes hold less than 4.5% of the sample. Sequenced input: PBMCs or T cells enriched from blood (not recorded which). The origin of the receptors is a woman aged 30 to 39 with acute COVID-19.

The rearrangement uses TRBV19 and TRBJ2-2; 8 nucleotides line up with TRBD1. Germline V gives CDR1 LNHDA, CDR2 SQIVND (reference sequence). Losses at the gene ends were 3 bases for V and 7 bases for J; bases not matched to a gene: 10. CDR3 length equals 16 residues. CDR3 in amino acids: CASSIVAGGSGGELFF. The DNA of the CDR3 is TGTGCCAGTAGTATCGTGGCAGGGGGCTCGGGCGGGGAGCTGTTTTTT.

This sequence joins TRBV10-1 and TRBJ1-3; maybe TRBD1 (6 bases). CDR1 and CDR2 from the germline V gene are WNHNN and SYGVQD (reference sequence). The CDR3 is 14 residues long. V dropped 6 bases and J dropped 2 bases, with 11 bases sitting between them. The CDR3 DNA sequence: TGCGCCAGCAGGACAGGTCCCACTGGAAACACCATATATTTT. This gives the protein CASRTGPTGNTIYF.

The chain couples TRBV4-1 to TRBJ2-2; D may be TRBD2 (6 bases). Germline CDR1 MGHRA, CDR2 YSYEKL. This CDR3 spans 17 amino acids. With 1 base removed from V and 3 bases from J, the gap between germline ends came to 15 bases. The CDR3 sequence is CASSQARQREDTGELFF. The CDR3 DNA is TGCGCCAGCAGCCAAGCCCGGCAGAGGGAGGACACCGGGGAGCTGTTTTTT.

CDR3 sequence reads: CASSLANPGVTTRTEAFF. The CDR3 coding sequence is TGCGCCAGCAGCTTGGCCAACCCGGGGGTGACAACCCGGACTGAAGCTTTCTTT. The rearrangement joins TRBV5-1 to TRBJ1-1; D is perhaps TRBD1 (5 bases). CDR1 and CDR2 (germline): SGHRS, YFSETQ. The CDR3 length is 18 residues. V lost 0 bases and J 5 bases, leaving 23 bases between the germline ends.

J is TRBJ2-5 and V is TRBV5-1, with TRBD1 identical over 8 bases. This CDR3 has 16 residues. Looked up from germline, CDR1 is SGHRS and CDR2 is YFSETQ. V shed 4 bases and J 5 bases; nucleotides not matched to a gene: 13. CDR3 in DNA: TGCGCCAGCAGCCCGGACCTTGGACAGGGTACCGAGACCCAGTACTTC. Translated, it gives CASSPDLGQGTETQYF.

V is TRBV27 and J is TRBJ2-7; 9 nucleotides match TRBD1. With 4 bases clipped from V and 6 bases from J, the junction kept 7 bases outside the gene matches. This CDR3 contains 14 residues. Germline V gene sequence: CDR1 MNHEY, CDR2 SMNVEV (reference sequence). CDR3 nucleotides: TGTGCCAGCAGTTGGGACAGGGAAGATCGCGAGCAGTACTTC. Translated: CASSWDREDREQYF.

The genes are TRBV3-1 (or the pseudogene TRBV3-2) and TRBJ2-7; 8 nucleotides align to TRBD1. The CDR3 loop spans 18 amino acids. Trimming cost V 2 bases and J 3 bases; bases outside gene matches: 15. From germline, CDR1 is LGHDT and CDR2 YNNKEL (reference sequence). The CDR3: CASSQKTGVGTGRYEQYF. In DNA, the CDR3 is TGTGCCAGCAGCCAAAAAACGGGCGTAGGGACAGGACGCTACGAGCAGTACTTC.

The gene calls are TRBV30 and TRBJ1-1; the D gene is possibly TRBD1 (5 bases). The CDR3 sequence is 11 residues long. Germline-derived CDR1 and CDR2 are GTSNPN and SVGIG (reference sequence). V lost 8 bases and J 4 bases, leaving 11 bases between the germline ends. The chain's CDR3 is CASSRVTEAFF. The CDR3 coding sequence is TGTGCCAGTTCCAGGGTCACTGAAGCTTTCTTT.

The chain is built from TRBV6-1 and TRBJ2-7; 8 positions agree with TRBD1. CDR3 length: 14 residues. Trimming removed 3 bases from V and 3 bases from J; junction bases left unmatched: 4. Germline loops: CDR1 MNHNS, CDR2 SASEGT. The CDR3 loop reads CASSETGVDYEQYF. In nucleotides, the CDR3 is TGTGCCAGCAGTGAGACAGGGGTCGACTACGAGCAGTACTTC.

This chain uses TRBV6-5 with TRBJ1-1; 8 bases are shared with TRBD1. The CDR3 covers 15 residues. Germline CDR1 is MNHEY and CDR2 is SVGAGI. V shed 5 bases and J 1 base; nucleotides not matched to a gene: 6. The CDR3 loop is CASSHRTGWNTEAFF. For the CDR3, the DNA is TGTGCCAGCAGTCACAGGACAGGGTGGAACACTGAAGCTTTCTTT.

This clone was counted between two and nine times. This chain joins TRBV7-2 and TRBJ1-2, with 7 bases that match TRBD1. The V gene's germline CDR1 is SGHTA and CDR2 FQGNSA. The V and J ends lost 1 base and 5 bases, in that order; junction bases with no gene match: 10. This CDR3 spans 16 amino acids. The CDR3: CASSLELIGRGYGYTF. The CDR3 DNA follows: TGTGCCAGCAGCTTAGAATTGATTGGCAGGGGGTATGGCTACACCTTC. Looking up the rest from reference TRBV7-2 and TRBJ1-2 gives the full variable domain: GAGVSQSPSNKVTEKGKDVELRCDPISGHTALYWYRQSLGQGLEFLIYFQGNSAPDKSGLPSDRFSAERTGGSVSTLTIQRTQQEDSAVYLCASSLELIGRGYGYTFGSGTRLTVV.

This clone was found once. V is TRBV27 and J is TRBJ1-5; D is undetermined. Germline values: CDR1 MNHEY, CDR2 SMNVEV (reference sequence). This CDR3 has 13 amino acids. With 5 bases removed from V and 0 bases from J, the gap between germline ends came to 5 bases. In nucleotides, the CDR3 is TGTGCCAGCAGTCCGTATAGCAATCAGCCCCAGCATTTT. Protein sequence: CASSPYSNQPQHF.

This clone occurred once. V usage is TRBV4-3 and J usage is TRBJ2-7; D not certain. V gave up 4 bases and J gave up 7 bases, with 14 bases separating them. The CDR3 loop spans 13 amino acids. Germline-derived CDR1 and CDR2 are LGHNA and YSLEER. CDR3: CASSPVPGFEQYF. DNA of the CDR3: TGCGCCAGCAGCCCAGTCCCAGGTTTTGAGCAGTACTTC.

The chain links TRBV10-3 to TRBJ2-7; no definite D call. Germline V lookup: CDR1 ENHRY, CDR2 SYGVKD. V shed 0 bases and J shed 6 bases, with 12 bases lying between them. The CDR3 runs to 14 residues. CDR3 in amino acids: CAISESAQVSEQYF. In nucleotides, the CDR3 is TGTGCCATCAGTGAGTCGGCCCAGGTAAGCGAGCAGTACTTC.

The CDR3 loop is CASGSSYEQYF. DNA of the CDR3: TGTGCCAGTGGCAGCTCCTACGAGCAGTACTTC. V usage is TRBV19 and J usage is TRBJ2-7; no firm D call. The CDR3 is 11 amino acids. Germline V lookup: CDR1 LNHDA, CDR2 SQIVND (reference sequence). V was clipped by 8 bases and J by 0 bases, with 5 bases between them.

The J gene is TRBJ2-1, the V gene TRBV7-9; 11 nucleotides match TRBD2. Trimming took 8 bases from V and 9 from J; bases not matched to a gene: 12. Germline V gene data show CDR1 as SEHNR and CDR2 as FQNEAQ (reference sequence). CDR3 size: 15 residues. The CDR3 DNA sequence: TGTGCCAGCCGCCGCACTAGCGGGGGTGAGGTTGAGCAGTTCTTC. Its translation is CASRRTSGGEVEQFF.

The chain employs TRBV6-6 and TRBJ2-7; D might be TRBD2 (5 bases). Germline CDR1 MNHNY, CDR2 SVGAGI (reference sequence). The CDR3 is made up of 13 amino acids. The germline V and J ends were trimmed by 4 bases and 4 bases, with 11 bases remaining between them. CDR3 residues: CASSSAERYEQYF. The DNA for the CDR3 is TGTGCCAGCAGTTCCGCAGAGCGGTACGAGCAGTACTTC.

This clone was detected only once. This sequence joins TRBV9 and TRBJ1-2, with a possible D match to TRBD1 (6 bases). V shed 2 bases and J shed 0 bases, with 11 bases lying between them. This CDR3 is built from 15 residues. CDR1 is SGDLS and CDR2 is YYNGEE in the germline V gene. The DNA for the CDR3 is TGTGCCAGCAGCGTCCGACAGGCTCCTAACTATGGCTACACCTTC. Protein sequence: CASSVRQAPNYGYTF.

The chain links TRBV29-1 to TRBJ2-5; possible D gene TRBD2, 7 bases. Germline V lookup: CDR1 SQVTM, CDR2 ANQGSEA. V gave up 5 bases and J gave up 4 bases, with 11 bases separating them. CDR3 length: 12 amino acids. This CDR3 is CSVRGGGETQYF. The CDR3, as DNA: TGCAGCGTTCGGGGAGGGGGAGAGACCCAGTACTTC.

This sequence joins TRBV5-1 and TRBJ1-2; unclear D gene. The length of the CDR3 is 16 residues. Looked up from germline, CDR1 is SGHRS and CDR2 is YFSETQ. Trimming left V 0 bases short and J 2 bases short, with 14 bases between. CDR3 loop: CASSLERGPQNYGYTF. In DNA, the CDR3 is TGCGCCAGCAGCTTGGAAAGAGGGCCTCAAAACTATGGCTACACCTTC.

This clone was recorded once. V and J are TRBV3-1 (or the pseudogene TRBV3-2) and TRBJ2-3, with 12 bases identical to TRBD2. The CDR3 covers 18 residues. CDR1 LGHDT and CDR2 YNNKEL come from the germline V gene (reference sequence). V shed 7 bases, J shed 1 base, and the junction held 12 bases outside the gene matches. The CDR3 region is CASTGGWRLAGGTDTQYF. The CDR3 nucleotides are TGTGCCAGCACCGGCGGGTGGCGACTAGCGGGGGGCACAGATACGCAGTATTTT.

This clone has a single count. Here the CDR3 reads CASSQDRASGVLNTQYF. The CDR3 nucleotides are TGCGCCAGCAGCCAAGATCGGGCTAGCGGGGTTCTGAATACGCAGTATTTT. The chain uses TRBV4-1 and TRBJ2-3; TRBD2 aligns across 9 bases. The CDR3 length is 17 residues. The V segment lost 0 bases and the J segment 7 bases; nucleotides outside the gene matches: 11. Per the germline V gene, CDR1 is MGHRA and CDR2 is YSYEKL.

This clone was seen only a few times. This chain uses TRBV19 with TRBJ2-7; a possible D gene is TRBD1 (6 bases). CDR1 and CDR2 (germline): LNHDA, SQIVND (reference sequence). V lost 5 bases and J lost 5, with 16 bases in between. CDR3 size: 14 residues. The CDR3 DNA reads TGTGCCAGTAGTCCTAGAGGCAGGGACAACGAGCAGTACTTC. It encodes CASSPRGRDNEQYF.

This rearrangement joins TRBV7-7 to TRBJ1-3, with TRBD1 matching 8 bases. Germline V gene lookup returns CDR1 SSHAT and CDR2 FNYEAQ (reference sequence). CDR3 size: 17 residues. J gave up 0 bases and V 1 base, and 5 bases lay outside the gene matches. As DNA, the CDR3 is TGTGCCAGCAGCTTAGGAGGGACAGGTCCCTCTGGAAACACCATATATTTT. Its translation: CASSLGGTGPSGNTIYF.

The chain carries TRBV7-9 and TRBJ2-1; the match to TRBD2 covers 7 bases. This CDR3 contains 16 residues. Germline V gene data show CDR1 as SEHNR and CDR2 as FQNEAQ (reference sequence). The V segment lost 5 bases and the J segment 0 bases; nucleotides outside the gene matches: 7. The CDR3 protein is CASSRPAGVSYNEQFF. The CDR3 nucleotides read TGTGCCAGCAGCCGCCCGGCGGGGGTCTCCTACAATGAGCAGTTCTTC.

This sequence joins TRBV7-2 and TRBJ1-5, with D uncertain. The CDR3 has 14 residues. The germline gives CDR1 SGHTA, CDR2 FQGNSA. V dropped 5 bases and J dropped 0 bases, with 8 bases sitting between them. The CDR3 sequence is CASSPDYSNQPQHF. For the CDR3, the DNA is TGTGCCAGCAGCCCAGACTATAGCAATCAGCCCCAGCATTTT. Full variable domain (missing parts from reference TRBV7-2 and TRBJ1-5): GAGVSQSPSNKVTEKGKDVELRCDPISGHTALYWYRQSLGQGLEFLIYFQGNSAPDKSGLPSDRFSAERTGGSVSTLTIQRTQQEDSAVYLCASSPDYSNQPQHFGDGTRLSIL.

The chain couples TRBV6-5 to TRBJ2-7, with D tentatively TRBD1 (6 bases). Looked up from germline, CDR1 is MNHEY and CDR2 is SVGAGI. This CDR3 has 15 amino acids. Between the trimmed V and J ends, which lost 2 bases and 5 bases, there was a span of 16 bases. CDR3 DNA sequence: TGTGCCAGCAGTTACAGGGGCACAGGGTTGGACGAGCAGTACTTC. Translating gives CASSYRGTGLDEQYF.

The J gene is TRBJ2-2, the V gene TRBV12-3 or TRBV12-4; the match to TRBD1 covers 7 bases. This CDR3 is 13 amino acids long. Trimming took 3 bases from V and 6 from J; bases not matched to a gene: 1. CDR3 amino acids: CASSLTGSGELFF. The CDR3 coding sequence is TGTGCCAGCAGTTTGACAGGGTCCGGGGAGCTGTTTTTT.

V and J are TRBV20-1 and TRBJ2-3; the D gene is possibly TRBD2 (5 bases). The germline CDR1 and CDR2 sequences are DFQATT and SNEGSKA (reference sequence). Trimming removed 3 bases from V and 3 bases from J, with 13 bases in between. The CDR3 has 14 amino acids. CDR3 sequence (DNA): TGCAGTGCTAGTTTGGCGGGTGGGACAGATACGCAGTATTTT. Translation: CSASLAGGTDTQYF.

This clone occurred once. The chain couples TRBV7-2 to TRBJ1-4; D remains ambiguous. This CDR3 has 13 residues. V was shortened by 2 bases and J by 3 bases, with 4 bases between the two germline ends. Germline V gene lookup returns CDR1 SGHTA and CDR2 FQGNSA. The CDR3 bases are TGTGCCAGCAGCTTACGGGCTAATGAAAAACTGTTTTTT. The encoded protein is CASSLRANEKLFF.